This is a list of T cell receptor beta chains from one sample in a study of blood T cells in healthy people across ages. TCRdb reprocessed the 5' RACE reads with MiXCR, giving one entry per CDR3 protein. The sample records 800,000 to 950,000 distinct CDR3 sequences, roughly 48% being singletons. The specimen sequenced was blood. Receptors originate from a young man in good health. CDR3s include the opening cysteine and the closing phenylalanine or tryptophan. The D gene is left open where the match is weak. The size of a clone is reported for some rows only, either as once, few or many, or as a class for expanded clones.

>TRBV5-4|NA|NA|TRBJ1-1
TGTGCCGGCAGCTCGAAAATGCCGAACACTGAAGCTTTCTTT
CAGSSKMPNTEAFF
>TRBV6-2/TRBV6-3|TRBD1|NA|TRBJ2-1
TGTGCCAACCAACTCACGGGACAGGGAATCAATGAGCAGTTCTTC
CANQLTGQGINEQFF
>TRBV4-2|TRBD1|NA|TRBJ2-1
TGTGCCAGCAGCGCCCAAAGGACAGGGGACAATGAGCAGTTCTTC
CASSAQRTGDNEQFF
>TRBV6-1|NA|many|TRBJ2-1
TGTGCCAGCGCCGAACCAGCAGACCGGCTGGGAAATGAGCAGTTCTTC
CASAEPADRLGNEQFF
>TRBV21-1|NA|NA|TRBJ2-3
TGTGCCATCCCACCACTGAGCAGGCAGCCCACAGATACGCAGTATTTT
CAIPPLSRQPTDTQYF
>TRBV7-9|TRBD1|NA|TRBJ2-6
TGTGCCAGCAGCTTAGTCAGGGGGAGTTCTGGGGCCAACGTCCTGACTTTC
CASSLVRGSSGANVLTF
>TRBV7-2|NA|NA|TRBJ1-2
TGTGCCAGCAGCTTAGACGGGGTCGGCACCTTC
CASSLDGVGTF
>TRBV14|NA|few|TRBJ1-6
TGTGCCAGCAGCCCGCAGACATTTTCTAATTCACCCCTCCACTTT
CASSPQTFSNSPLHF
>TRBV28|NA|few|TRBJ2-7
TGTGCCAGCAGTTTGCGGGCCCACGAGCAGTACTTC
CASSLRAHEQYF
>TRBV29-1|TRBD1|NA|TRBJ1-1
TGCAGCGCCCGCACAGGGGCTTTGAACACTGAAGCTTTCTTT
CSARTGALNTEAFF
>TRBV5-1|NA|NA|TRBJ2-5
TGCGCCAGCAGCTTGAGGGCCGACGGAGAGACCCAGTACTTC
CASSLRADGETQYF
>TRBV5-6|TRBD1|few|TRBJ1-6
TGTGCCAGCAGCCTCGGACAGGGGGCGCTTGCTGGTTCACCCCTCCACTTT
CASSLGQGALAGSPLHF
>TRBV4-1|TRBD1|NA|TRBJ2-5
TGCGCCAGCAGCCGTCTTACAGGGGAAGAGACCCAGTACTTC
CASSRLTGEETQYF
>TRBV4-2|NA|many|TRBJ2-7
TGTGCCAGCAGCCAAGGACCCAGCGATTACGAGCAGTACTTC
CASSQGPSDYEQYF
>TRBV3-1|NA|NA|TRBJ2-5
TGTGCCAGCAGCCAAGAGACACGTAACCAAGAGACCCAGTACTTC
CASSQETRNQETQYF
>TRBV5-1|TRBD1|once|TRBJ2-5
TGCGCCAGCAGCAATCCGGACAGGGGGTCCAAAGAGACCCAGTACTTC
CASSNPDRGSKETQYF
>TRBV4-1|NA|NA|TRBJ2-1
TGCGCCAGCAGCCGAGAGACAGGCGACAATGAGCAGTTCTTC
CASSRETGDNEQFF
>TRBV12-3/TRBV12-4|TRBD1|NA|TRBJ1-2
TGTGCCAACACCCGACCGGACAGGCTTTATGGCTACACCTTC
CANTRPDRLYGYTF
>TRBV10-3|TRBD2|NA|TRBJ2-1
TGTGCCATCAGTGTGTCGAGCGGACTAGGCCTAAATGAGCAGTTCTTC
CAISVSSGLGLNEQFF
>TRBV20-1|NA|NA|TRBJ1-1
TGCAGTGCTGGAAGGTACAGGGAGGCGGATCGGAACACTGAAGCTTTCTTT
CSAGRYREADRNTEAFF
>TRBV20-1|TRBD1|NA|TRBJ1-6
TGCAGTGCTCCCACCGTTCAGGGGGTTTCCTATAATTCACCCCTCCACTTT
CSAPTVQGVSYNSPLHF
>TRBV12-3/TRBV12-4|NA|NA|TRBJ1-4
TGTGCCAGCAGTTTGCCCTCTCCGGACTCCGAAAAACTGTTTTTT
CASSLPSPDSEKLFF
>TRBV7-2|NA|NA|TRBJ1-5
TGTGCCAGCAGCTTAGCCTCGGGGAATCAGCCCCAGCATTTT
CASSLASGNQPQHF
>TRBV20-1|TRBD2|few|TRBJ2-3
TGCAGTGCTAGAGATCGTACTAGCGGGGGGGCCATCGGAGGTACGCAGTATTTT
CSARDRTSGGAIGGTQYF
>TRBV20-1|TRBD2|few|TRBJ2-1
TGCAGTGCTAGTAGTGGCGGGGGGTTCGTGAATGAGCAGTTCTTC
CSASSGGGFVNEQFF
>TRBV5-1|NA|NA|TRBJ1-2
TGCGCCAGCAGAGCGGACTGTGGCTACACCTTC
CASRADCGYTF
>TRBV13|NA|few|TRBJ1-2
TGTGCCAGCAGCTTTCAGAACCCGTTATATGGCTACACCTTC
CASSFQNPLYGYTF
>TRBV4-3|TRBD2|NA|TRBJ2-3
TGCGCCAGCAGCCAAGTCGGGTCGGGGGGTGATACGCAGTATTTT
CASSQVGSGGDTQYF
>TRBV20-1|NA|few|TRBJ1-6
TGCAGTGCTAGTAAGGGCGACAATTCACCCCTCCACTTT
CSASKGDNSPLHF
>TRBV6-1|NA|NA|TRBJ2-5
TGTGCCAGCAGGGTTCCGGGACATCAAGAGACCCAGTACTTC
CASRVPGHQETQYF
>TRBV28|TRBD2|few|TRBJ2-1
TGTGCCAGCAGTTCCCCAGCGGGGATCTCCTACAATGAGCAGTTCTTC
CASSSPAGISYNEQFF
>TRBV4-1|TRBD2|NA|TRBJ2-1
TGCGCCAGCAGCCAGGAGCAAAGCGGGGGATCCTACAATGAGCAGTTCTTC
CASSQEQSGGSYNEQFF
>TRBV12-3/TRBV12-4|TRBD2|NA|TRBJ2-3
TGTGCCAGTTTACTAGCGGGAGGCCCCACAGATACGCAGTATTTT
CASLLAGGPTDTQYF
>TRBV27|TRBD2|NA|TRBJ2-7
TGTGCCAGCAGTTTACCGGGGGGGGCGGGTGAGCAGTACTTC
CASSLPGGAGEQYF